The 13 T cell receptor beta chains reported below all come from one sample, sequenced in a study of blood T cell repertoires in COVID-19. Sequenced by immunoSEQ multiplex PCR; TCRdb stores in-frame clones only, minus some. Among 90,000 or so clones listed, approximately 88% were seen once. The sample consisted of peripheral blood. These receptors all stem from a man older than 75 with acute or convalescent COVID-19.

This chain joins TRBV6-6 and TRBJ1-5; tentatively, D is TRBD1 (5 bases). The V end was cut by 5 bases, the J end by 4 bases, with 9 bases between. Germline V gene lookup returns CDR1 MNHNY and CDR2 SVGAGI (reference sequence). The CDR3 has 13 amino acids. The CDR3 DNA follows: TGTGCCAGCAGTGCACCAGGGAATCAGCCCCAGCATTTT. The encoded protein is CASSAPGNQPQHF.

The chain employs TRBV7-2 and TRBJ2-2; TRBD2 matches 10 bases. The junction had 13 bases not matched to a gene; V was cut back by 5 bases and J by 4 bases. CDR1 is SGHTA, CDR2 FQGNSA, per germline. This CDR3 has 18 residues. The chain's CDR3 is CASSPVVLAGVSTGELFF. For the CDR3, the DNA is TGTGCCAGCAGCCCCGTTGTCCTAGCGGGAGTAAGCACCGGGGAGCTGTTTTTT.

The rearrangement joins TRBV24-1 to TRBJ1-3; D call uncertain. Germline-derived CDR1 and CDR2 are KGHDR and SFDVKD. Trimming removed 4 bases at V and 5 bases at J, with 17 bases between. This CDR3 is built from 16 residues. CDR3: CATSEGGIAGRNTIYF. CDR3 in DNA: TGTGCCACCAGTGAAGGTGGGATTGCGGGAAGAAACACCATATATTTT.

This clone was counted once. The chain has TRBV5-1 and TRBJ1-1, with 7 positions matching TRBD1. The V and J ends lost 4 bases and 0 bases, in that order; junction bases with no gene match: 12. This CDR3 contains 17 residues. The V gene's germline CDR1 is SGHRS and CDR2 YFSETQ. The DNA for the CDR3 is TGCGCCAGCAGCGTGACAGGGTCCAATTCCATGAACACTGAAGCTTTCTTT. Translated, it gives CASSVTGSNSMNTEAFF.

The chain joins TRBV28 to TRBJ2-7; 13 bases map to TRBD2. This CDR3 is 17 amino acids long. Unmatched junction bases numbered 9, after V lost 5 bases and J lost 2 bases. The germline V gene encodes CDR1 MDHEN and CDR2 SYDVKM. CDR3 DNA sequence: TGTGCCAGCAGTACGCGACTAGCGGGAGGTCCTCCCTACGAGCAGTACTTC. Translation gives CASSTRLAGGPPYEQYF.

The V gene is TRBV4-2, the J gene TRBJ2-6; possibly TRBD1 for D (5 bases). This CDR3 is built from 17 residues. The germline V gene encodes CDR1 LGHNA and CDR2 YNFKEQ. The ends were cut back, 1 base at V and 3 bases at J, with 13 bases in the middle. In DNA, the CDR3 is TGTGCCAGCAGCCAAGGGTCAGGGTCTAGTGGGGCCAACGTCCTGACTTTC. Its protein is CASSQGSGSSGANVLTF.

This clone was seen a single time. The CDR3 sequence: CASSSGTPNTGELFF. DNA for the CDR3: TGTGCCAGCAGCTCCGGGACTCCGAACACCGGGGAGCTGTTTTTT. V usage is TRBV7-3 and J usage is TRBJ2-2, with a possible D match to TRBD2 (6 bases). The germline V gene has CDR1 SGHTA and CDR2 FQGTGA. The CDR3 has 15 residues. V gave up 4 bases and J gave up 0 bases, with 9 bases separating them.

The chain employs TRBV11-2 and TRBJ1-4, with 7 bases lining up with TRBD1. Unmatched junction bases numbered 10, after V lost 1 base and J lost 5 bases. The CDR3 has 17 residues. Germline assignment: CDR1 SGHAT and CDR2 FQNNGV. The CDR3 nucleotides read TGTGCCAGCAGCTTAGGGTGGAGCCGGACAGGAAATGAAAAACTGTTTTTT. Translated, it gives CASSLGWSRTGNEKLFF.

This clone has just one count. This chain uses TRBV2 with TRBJ1-5, with 7 bases identical to TRBD1. The CDR3 sequence is 12 residues long. Germline V lookup: CDR1 SNHLY, CDR2 FYNNEI. J lost 7 bases, V lost 5 bases, and 2 bases had no gene match. The CDR3 sequence is CASSLGQQPQHF. CDR3 coding DNA: TGTGCCAGCAGTTTGGGACAGCAGCCCCAGCATTTT.

J is TRBJ2-7 and V is TRBV3-1 (or the pseudogene TRBV3-2), with D perhaps matching TRBD2 (6 bases). Germline V gives CDR1 LGHDT, CDR2 YNNKEL (reference sequence). V dropped 5 bases and J dropped 2 bases, with 10 bases sitting between them. This CDR3 has 13 residues. CDR3 sequence (DNA): TGTGCCAGCAGCGACGGGAGAACCTACGAGCAGTACTTC. Its protein is CASSDGRTYEQYF.

V gene TRBV6-5 combines with J gene TRBJ1-4, with D perhaps matching TRBD1 (6 bases). V lost 2 bases and J lost 7, with 17 bases in between. The CDR3 runs 16 residues. Germline lookup yields CDR1 MNHEY and CDR2 SVGAGI. The CDR3 coding sequence is TGTGCCAGCAGTTACGGGACAACCCTAAGTGGTGAAAAACTGTTTTTT. As protein: CASSYGTTLSGEKLFF.

The chain recombines TRBV19 with TRBJ2-5; 13 nucleotides line up with TRBD2. The CDR3 totals 16 residues. CDR1 LNHDA and CDR2 SQIVND come from the germline V gene (reference sequence). V was pared by 10 bases and J by 2 bases, with 10 bases of the junction left unmatched. CDR3 in DNA: TGTGCCACCAGGGGGACTAGCGGGGTTCGTCAAGAGACCCAGTACTTC. The encoded protein is CATRGTSGVRQETQYF.

The chain links TRBV2 to TRBJ2-7; 13 bases line up with TRBD2. J was trimmed by 9 bases and V by 3 bases; bases with no gene match: 5. There are 14 residues in the CDR3. Germline CDR1 reads SNHLY; CDR2 reads FYNNEI. Here the CDR3 DNA reads TGTGCCAGCAGTGATGGACTAGCGGGAGTGGTGCAGTACTTC. This gives the protein CASSDGLAGVVQYF.